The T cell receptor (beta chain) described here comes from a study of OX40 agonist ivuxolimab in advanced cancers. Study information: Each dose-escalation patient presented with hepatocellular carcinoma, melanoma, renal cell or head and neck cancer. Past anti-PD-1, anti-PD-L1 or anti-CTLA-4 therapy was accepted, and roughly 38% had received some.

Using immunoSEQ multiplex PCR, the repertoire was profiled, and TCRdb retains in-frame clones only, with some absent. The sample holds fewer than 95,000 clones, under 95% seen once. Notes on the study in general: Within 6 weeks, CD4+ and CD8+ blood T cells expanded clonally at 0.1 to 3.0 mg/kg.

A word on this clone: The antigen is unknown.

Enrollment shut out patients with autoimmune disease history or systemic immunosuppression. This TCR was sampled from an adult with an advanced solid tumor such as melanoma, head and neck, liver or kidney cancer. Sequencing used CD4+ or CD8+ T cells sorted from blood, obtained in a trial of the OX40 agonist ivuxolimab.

CDR3 residues: CASSGRDYPTGELFF. The CDR3 nucleotides read TGCGCCAGCAGCGGGCGGGACTACCCCACCGGGGAGCTGTTTTTT. This chain connects TRBV4-1 to TRBJ2-2; 7 positions agree with TRBD2. The V segment lost 5 bases and the J segment 4 bases; nucleotides outside the gene matches: 7. The germline V gene encodes CDR1 MGHRA and CDR2 YSYEKL. There are 15 residues in the CDR3.